Following are 25 T cell receptor beta chains from one sample sequenced in a study of CD8+CD57+ T cells in acquired aplastic anemia. Both TCR beta VDJ combination and CDR3 sequence profiling were carried out. Genomic DNA was the template for this profiling. A single record per CDR3 protein comes from TCRdb applying MiXCR to the reads. The sample lists roughly 180,000 distinct CDR3 sequences, under 70% seen once, with 46% in the top ten. Source material: sorted CD4+, CD8+, or CD8+CD57+ T cells (not recorded which) from PBMCs. These receptors were taken from a human donor with severe aplastic anemia or a healthy control (not recorded which).

The rearrangement joins TRBV29-1 to TRBJ1-2; weak D call: TRBD1 (6 bases). The V and J ends lost 7 bases and 2 bases respectively, with 14 bases between them. The CDR3 spans 13 residues. Germline values: CDR1 SQVTM, CDR2 ANQGSEA. CDR3 nucleotides: TGCAGCGCTGTTGGGGGGCCAAACTATGGCTACACCTTC. It codes for CSAVGGPNYGYTF.

This clonotype came up many times. The V and J genes are TRBV2 and TRBJ1-2, with D possibly TRBD1 on 5 matching bases. V lost 5 bases and J lost 5, with 18 bases in between. Germline loops: CDR1 SNHLY, CDR2 FYNNEI. This CDR3 region has 15 residues. This CDR3 reads CASSLTGTPEYGYTF. The CDR3 DNA follows: TGTGCCAGCAGTTTAACCGGGACGCCAGAATATGGCTACACCTTC.

J is TRBJ2-5 and V is TRBV5-1, with 10 bases identical to TRBD2. J gave up 9 bases and V 0 bases, and 8 bases lay outside the gene matches. The V gene's germline CDR1 is SGHRS and CDR2 YFSETQ. The length of the CDR3 is 15 residues. The CDR3 sequence is CASSLGTSGEEAQYF. The CDR3 DNA follows: TGCGCCAGCAGCTTGGGGACTAGCGGAGAGGAGGCCCAGTACTTC.

V usage is TRBV20-1 and J usage is TRBJ1-6; no reliable D call. The CDR3 has 13 residues. Trimming took 6 bases from V and 13 from J, leaving 19 bases between them. CDR1 is DFQATT, CDR2 SNEGSKA, per germline (reference sequence). CDR3 in amino acids: CSAVRTLSEPLHF. CDR3 DNA sequence: TGCAGTGCGGTAAGGACGTTGTCGGAGCCCCTCCACTTT.

The table lists this clonotype with a few counts. The gene calls are TRBV7-3 and TRBJ2-1; tentatively, D is TRBD1 (5 bases). The germline V and J ends were trimmed by 2 bases and 3 bases, with 11 bases remaining between them. CDR3 length equals 15 residues. From germline, CDR1 is SGHTA and CDR2 FQGTGA. The CDR3 nucleotides read TGTGCCAGCAGCTTATGGGGCCACGGCTACAATGAGCAGTTCTTC. Its translation is CASSLWGHGYNEQFF. Variable domain in full (rest from reference TRBV7-3 and TRBJ2-1): GAGVSQTPSNKVTEKGKYVELRCDPISGHTALYWYRQSLGQGPEFLIYFQGTGAADDSGLPNDRFFAVRPEGSVSTLKIQRTERGDSAVYLCASSLWGHGYNEQFFGPGTRLTVL.

This clonotype was found many times. The chain joins TRBV4-3 to TRBJ2-3; D possibly corresponds to TRBD2 (5 bases). Trimming shortened V by 0 bases and J by 11 bases, and 12 bases separated the two germline ends. The length of the CDR3 is 13 residues. The germline CDR1 and CDR2 sequences are LGHNA and YSLEER. CDR3 nucleotide sequence: TGCGCCAGCAGCCAAGATCTGGCGGAGGAGCAGTATTTT. Protein sequence: CASSQDLAEEQYF.

The chain couples TRBV7-6 to TRBJ2-7; the match to TRBD1 covers 7 bases. The CDR3 is 15 residues long. The germline gives CDR1 SGHVS, CDR2 FNYEAQ. V trimming: 1 base; J trimming: 5 bases; junction bases outside the gene matches: 8. CDR3 in amino acids: CASSLGQGVAHEQYF. The CDR3 coding sequence is TGTGCCAGCAGCTTAGGCCAGGGGGTAGCCCACGAGCAGTACTTC.

This sequence joins TRBV20-1 and TRBJ1-5; TRBD1 matches at 8 bases. This CDR3 has 13 amino acids. Germline values: CDR1 DFQATT, CDR2 SNEGSKA (reference sequence). Trimming took 5 bases from V and 7 from J; bases not matched to a gene: 7. The CDR3 protein is CSARTGLEQPQHF. As DNA, the CDR3 is TGCAGTGCTCGGACAGGGCTAGAGCAGCCCCAGCATTTT.

The chain couples TRBV5-1 to TRBJ1-6; 7 bases are shared with TRBD1. The ends lost 5 bases at V and 8 bases at J; junction bases unmatched: 4. The CDR3 spans 13 residues. Germline V gene data show CDR1 as SGHRS and CDR2 as YFSETQ. CDR3 residues: CASRGQGDSPLHF. As DNA, the CDR3 is TGCGCCAGCAGAGGGCAGGGGGATTCACCCCTCCACTTT.

This clonotype was detected ten times or more. The V and J genes are TRBV5-8 and TRBJ1-2; D is uncertain. Trimming removed 6 bases from V and 9 bases from J, with 15 bases in between. In germline, CDR1 is SGHTS, CDR2 YDEGEE. This CDR3 region has 12 residues. The CDR3 region is CASTGRENSYTF. DNA of the CDR3: TGTGCCAGCACCGGAAGGGAAAATAGCTACACCTTC.

This clonotype was observed at least ten times. The chain has TRBV20-1 and TRBJ2-2; a possible D gene is TRBD2 (5 bases). The length of the CDR3 is 13 residues. The ends were cut back, 3 bases at V and 1 base at J, with 6 bases in the middle. Germline CDR1 and CDR2: DFQATT and SNEGSKA (reference sequence). The CDR3 DNA reads TGCAGTGCTAGCGGGGAGAACACCGGGGAGCTGTTTTTT. Its protein product is CSASGENTGELFF.

This sequence joins TRBV7-2 and TRBJ2-5; no clear D gene. The CDR3 sequence is 15 residues long. V lost 2 bases to trimming and J lost 2 bases, with 12 bases between them. Germline assignment: CDR1 SGHTA and CDR2 FQGNSA. This CDR3 reads CASSLIPAEQETQYF. For the CDR3, the DNA is TGTGCCAGCAGCTTAATTCCGGCGGAGCAAGAGACCCAGTACTTC.

As to this clonotype: In this CDR3 the conserved last residue, phenylalanine or tryptophan, is missing, so a read error is likely. It is unclear where the CDR3 begins or ends on the DNA, so no DNA is shown, and the CDR3 is as TCRdb lists it. V is TRBV7-9 and J is TRBJ2-1; TRBD2 is the table's D call and was not checked against the DNA. Looked up from germline, CDR1 is SEHNR and CDR2 is FQNEAQ (reference sequence). The CDR3 is 11 amino acids long, termini counted. CDR3 sequence reads: CASSLGNSGNT.

The V and J genes are TRBV12-3 or TRBV12-4 and TRBJ2-1, with 9 bases fitting TRBD1. The CDR3 totals 14 residues. J gave up 11 bases and V 2 bases, and 7 bases lay outside the gene matches. CDR3 protein: CASSLWGQGKKQFF. Here the CDR3 DNA reads TGTGCCAGCAGTTTATGGGGACAGGGCAAGAAGCAGTTCTTC.

The V gene is TRBV10-3, the J gene TRBJ2-1; 9 bases line up with TRBD2. This CDR3 has 14 amino acids. V lost 6 bases and J lost 5; bases outside the gene matches: 5. CDR1 ENHRY and CDR2 SYGVKD come from the germline V gene. The CDR3 reads CAIRTGTSNNEQFF. The CDR3 DNA sequence: TGTGCCATCAGAACCGGGACTAGCAACAATGAGCAGTTCTTC.

This clonotype was seen many times. This chain connects TRBV13 to TRBJ2-1; TRBD1 might be the D (6 bases). There are 14 residues in the CDR3. V shed 3 bases and J shed 5 bases, with 11 bases lying between them. The germline V gene encodes CDR1 PRHDT and CDR2 FYEKMQ (reference sequence). Here the CDR3 DNA reads TGTGCCAGCAGCTTCGGGTCAGGGGACAATGAGCAGTTCTTC. Translation gives CASSFGSGDNEQFF.

The rearrangement links TRBV19 to TRBJ2-5, with a tentative D call TRBD1 (6 bases). V was trimmed by 2 bases and J by 2 bases, leaving 9 bases between them. The CDR3 sequence is 14 residues long. The V gene's germline CDR1 is LNHDA and CDR2 SQIVND (reference sequence). The CDR3 DNA sequence: TGTGCCAGTAGTATATGGGACAAACAAGAGACCCAGTACTTC. As protein: CASSIWDKQETQYF. The full variable domain, in which reference TRBV19 and TRBJ2-5 provide the parts outside the CDR3, is DGGITQSPKYLFRKEGQNVTLSCEQNLNHDAMYWYRQDPGQGLRLIYYSQIVNDFQKGDIAEGYSVSREKKESFPLTVTSAQKNPTAFYLCASSIWDKQETQYFGPGTRLLVL.

This clonotype has at least ten counts. The chain is built from TRBV5-4 and TRBJ1-2; D perhaps matches TRBD1 (6 bases). V shed 0 bases and J shed 5 bases, with 20 bases lying between them. The CDR3 loop spans 17 amino acids. The germline V gene has CDR1 SGHNT and CDR2 YYREEE (reference sequence). The CDR3 sequence is CASSLAPGAGGGYGYTF. CDR3 bases: TGTGCCAGCAGCTTGGCCCCAGGGGCCGGCGGGGGATATGGCTACACCTTC.

This clonotype was detected once. V is TRBV9 and J is TRBJ2-3, with TRBD1 identical over 8 bases. The CDR3 length is 16 residues. Looked up from germline, CDR1 is SGDLS and CDR2 is YYNGEE. With 3 bases clipped from V and 1 base from J, the junction kept 7 bases outside the gene matches. Here the CDR3 reads CASSDRDRRRTDTQYF. CDR3 nucleotides: TGTGCCAGCAGCGATCGGGACAGGCGACGCACAGATACGCAGTATTTT.

This clonotype was seen a single time. The CDR3 DNA reads TGCAGTGCTAGAGATCTCGGGAGGGCCGATGAGACCCAGTACTTC. Protein: CSARDLGRADETQYF. This chain connects TRBV20-1 to TRBJ2-5; 8 bases are shared with TRBD2. This CDR3 has 15 amino acids. V dropped 0 bases and J dropped 5; count of bases not matched to a gene: 8. CDR1 DFQATT and CDR2 SNEGSKA come from the germline V gene (reference sequence).

This chain connects TRBV7-2 to TRBJ2-7; TRBD1 aligns across 7 bases. There are 15 residues in the CDR3. V was pared by 5 bases and J by 1 base, with 8 bases of the junction left unmatched. The V gene's germline CDR1 is SGHTA and CDR2 FQGNSA. The CDR3 loop reads CASSEFGQESYEQYF. The CDR3 DNA follows: TGTGCCAGCAGCGAATTTGGACAGGAGTCCTACGAGCAGTACTTC. Complete variable domain (other parts from reference TRBV7-2 and TRBJ2-7): GAGVSQSPSNKVTEKGKDVELRCDPISGHTALYWYRQSLGQGLEFLIYFQGNSAPDKSGLPSDRFSAERTGGSVSTLTIQRTQQEDSAVYLCASSEFGQESYEQYFGPGTRLTVT.

The V and J genes are TRBV20-1 and TRBJ1-1, with 7 bases that match TRBD1. Per the germline V gene, CDR1 is DFQATT and CDR2 is SNEGSKA (reference sequence). This CDR3 has 14 residues. The trim removed 3 bases at V and 3 bases at J, leaving 7 bases unmatched. The CDR3 nucleotides read TGCAGTGCTAGGAGGGGACAGTCCGACACTGAAGCTTTCTTT. This codes for CSARRGQSDTEAFF.

The chain has TRBV7-8 and TRBJ2-5, with TRBD2 identical over 8 bases. The CDR3 has 17 amino acids. From germline, CDR1 is SGHVS and CDR2 FQNEAQ. V trimming: 5 bases; J trimming: 1 base; junction bases outside the gene matches: 12. The CDR3 DNA is TGTGCCAGCAGCCCCAGGACTAGCCACTACCTCCAAGAGACCCAGTACTTC. Translated: CASSPRTSHYLQETQYF. Combining the CDR3 with reference TRBV7-8 and TRBJ2-5 gives the whole variable domain GAGVSQSPRYKVAKRGQDVALRCDPISGHVSLFWYQQALGQGPEFLTYFQNEAQLDKSGLPSDRFFAERPEGSVSTLKIQRTQQEDSAVYLCASSPRTSHYLQETQYFGPGTRLLVL.

The J gene is TRBJ1-6, the V gene TRBV7-9; the D is unclear. The CDR3 sequence is 14 residues long. V lost 2 bases and J lost 8, with 10 bases in between. Germline CDR1 SEHNR, CDR2 FQNEAQ (reference sequence). The DNA for the CDR3 is TGTGCCAGCAGCTTACAAGGGAGTCATTCACCCCTCCACTTT. It is translated as CASSLQGSHSPLHF. Based on the CDR3 plus reference TRBV7-9 and TRBJ1-6, the full variable domain is DTGVSQNPRHKITKRGQNVTFRCDPISEHNRLYWYRQTLGQGPEFLTYFQNEAQLEKSRLLSDRFSAERPKGSFSTLEIQRTEQGDSAMYLCASSLQGSHSPLHFGNGTRLTVT.

The chain has TRBV7-8 and TRBJ2-4, with 7 bases matching TRBD1. The CDR3 spans 13 residues. Trimming took 5 bases from V and 8 from J; bases not matched to a gene: 6. The V gene's germline CDR1 is SGHVS and CDR2 FQNEAQ. The CDR3 loop is CASSVGGSDIQYF. CDR3 sequence (DNA): TGTGCCAGCAGCGTAGGGGGCAGTGACATTCAGTACTTC. Variable domain in full (rest from reference TRBV7-8 and TRBJ2-4): GAGVSQSPRYKVAKRGQDVALRCDPISGHVSLFWYQQALGQGPEFLTYFQNEAQLDKSGLPSDRFFAERPEGSVSTLKIQRTQQEDSAVYLCASSVGGSDIQYFGAGTRLSVL.